The TCR beta chain under discussion was sequenced for a study of regulatory T cells in long-lasting Graves disease. The time point was: persistent/refractory GD, antithyroid drugs over 5 years with positive TRAb. With RNA extracted from PBMCs as input, the TCR library was made. With iRepertoire HTBI primers and Arm-PCR of CDR3 regions, TCR beta libraries were built. MiXCR, run by TCRdb on the multiplex PCR reads, gives a single entry per CDR3 protein. The table shows some 430,000 distinct CDR3 sequences, with around a fifth occurring only once. About this clonotype: The antigen remains unidentified.

Study-wide points: The study found lower TCR diversity in persistent Graves' patients than in newly diagnosed ones.

The receptor was isolated from a female donor with Graves disease. Here the sequenced sample was peripheral blood mononuclear cells (PBMCs), taken when the disease was refractory, from a patient treated with antithyroid drugs.

DNA of the CDR3: TGTGCCAGCTCACCTACGGCGGTAGTCCCCGGGGAGCTGTTTTTT. This sequence encodes CASSPTAVVPGELFF. The chain uses TRBV18 and TRBJ2-2; no firm D call. V lost 3 bases and J lost 6, with 14 bases in between. Germline assignment: CDR1 KGHSH and CDR2 LQKENI. This CDR3 spans 15 amino acids. Full variable domain (rest looked up from reference TRBV18 and TRBJ2-2): NAGVMQNPRHLVRRRGQEARLRCSPMKGHSHVYWYRQLPEEGLKFMVYLQKENIIDESGMPKERFSAEFPKEGPSILRIQQVVRGDSAAYFCASSPTAVVPGELFFGEGSRLTVL.